Given below is one TCR beta chain in context. This clonotype was seen a few times. The clone's antigen remains unknown. The input lacks base qualities; no much larger clone sits a single base away. This sample stems from a study of T cells in Graves' hyperthyroidism and ophthalmopathy (dated by TCRdb to the late 2010s). With respect to the entire study: Peripheral blood was collected at initial diagnosis, before any treatment. To identify distinguishing TCR V-J signatures, a discovery cohort of 100 or so patients was used, comprising some 45 with Graves' ophthalmopathy and around 57 with stable Graves' hyperthyroidism. An independent validation cohort of fewer than 20 hyperthyroidism patients and about 16 patients who later progressed to ophthalmopathy tested prospective prediction of ophthalmopathy. The 85 to 100 discovery patients were randomly split 7:3 into training and test sets. In addition, the study compared T-cell repertoires in thyroid tissue and in blood from roughly six Graves' hyperthyroidism patients. Once sampling was done, hyperthyroidism patients were given methimazole at a starting dose of 30 mg daily, whereas ophthalmopathy patients were given high-dose intravenous methylprednisolone. According to the paper, TCR Vbeta CDR3 sequencing was carried out on over 130 peripheral blood samples, which came from some 41 ophthalmopathy, some 73 hyperthyroidism and some 17 progressor patients.

Its CDR3 holds 12 amino acids, cysteine through phenylalanine. Only the CDR3 part of the read is kept: 36 bases, read in frame from the first base. In the germline V gene (reference sequence), CDR1 corresponds to SEHNR and CDR2 to FQNEAQ. TCR beta CDR3 regions were amplified from RNA transcripts. The first round of RT-PCR for the TCR CDR3 was performed with the HTBI primer set and the Qiagen OneStep RT-PCR kit. Libraries were constructed in a second round of multiplex PCR, after which size selection and purification were carried out. Sequencing of the libraries was done on an Illumina HiSeq2000 using paired-end 100 bp reads. The study's own analysis went as follows. SOAPnuke was used to process the raw data, throwing out any read that contained adapters or uncalled bases, had a mean Phred below 15, or lacked an exact constant-primer or identifier match. High-quality paired reads were merged with COPE v1.2.5, and unique nucleotide sequences were defined as clonotypes. MiTCR v1.1 was used to align clonotypes to the IMGT TRBV, TRBD and TRBJ reference segments. Analysis was restricted to V-J combinations with a frequency above 0.0001, which covered over 98% of repertoires. A TCS score was defined as the ratio of F50 (clonal expansion) to E x V (chaos), with BLOSUM62-based TCRdist applied between CDR3 peptides within each V-J. Welch's t-statistics and random forest reduced fewer than 550 V-J features to under 15, which were used in a naive Bayes classifier (R e1071). The similarity between thyroid and blood repertoires was quantified using the Morisita-Horn index. Starting from the raw public reads, TCRdb applied fastp trimming at Q25, assembled clones with MiXCR and retained in-frame beta chains. Identical CDR3 protein sequences are pooled into one entry, listed with their most common genes and DNA. These V and J calls originate from TCRdb's pipeline instead of the authors' own analysis. For this sample the table gives some 800,000 distinct CDR3 sequences, of which roughly 40% were detected only once. The ten most abundant clones make up approximately 10% of the sample.

A patient counted as having stable Graves' hyperthyroidism if no progression to ophthalmopathy occurred over 18 months of follow-up. Hyperthyroidism patients were newly diagnosed, with disease duration under 2 months, and aged 18 to 65 years. Any patient with an uncontrolled infection, another autoimmune disease, pregnancy or lactation was excluded. Diagnoses were established on the basis of clinical symptoms, serum thyroxine and TRAb, thyroid ultrasound, and orbital computed tomography. PBMCs were isolated from approximately 10 ml of fresh peripheral blood by Ficoll-Paque density gradient centrifugation. Total RNA was extracted with Trizol reagent, and quality was checked on an Agilent 2100 Bioanalyzer. What the research found in general, with its limitations: In validation, progression to ophthalmopathy was predicted by the model with 70% to 71% sensitivity and under 85% specificity, a median of about 6.8 months before onset. No statistical method was used to set the sample size in advance, and investigators knew the group allocation. Most expanded thyroid clonotypes (frequency above 0.001) were also detected in blood, suggesting blood repertoires may reflect thyroid immune responses. A model built on a 13 V-J signature distinguished ophthalmopathy from stable hyperthyroidism, reaching about 88% sensitivity and 81.08% specificity in cross-validation and 80%/75% in testing.

The sequence is built from TRBV7-9 and TRBJ2-5; the D gene remains uncertain. Gene TRBJ2-1 matches the end of the DNA better, so the J call may be wrong. The TCR originated in a man aged 18 to 30 with Graves' hyperthyroidism. The sample taken for sequencing was blood. The DNA is as follows: TGTGCCAGCAGCTTAGGCAACAATGAGCAGTTCTTC. Its product reads: CASSLGNNEQFF.